This is a list of T cell receptor beta chains from one sample in a study of blood T cell repertoires in COVID-19. Sequencing was performed with immunoSEQ multiplex PCR; in TCRdb, only in-frame clones are kept and a portion is missing. Among a few hundred thousand clones listed, 84% were seen once. Material for sequencing was peripheral blood. All receptors derive from a woman between 35 and 50 years old who had recovered from COVID-19. Both conserved end residues are part of each CDR3. A D gene is named only where the DNA matches it firmly. Clone size appears in some rows only: once, few, many, or a class for an expanded clone.

TGCAGTGCTAGTACGACAGTCGGCGGCCGGGAGCAGTACTTC,CSASTTVGGREQYF,NA,TRBV20-1,TRBJ2-7,NA
TGTGCCAGTACCCCGTCGGTTAGCGGGGGGGTCCCCTCTAATGAGCAGTTCTTC,CASTPSVSGGVPSNEQFF,TRBD2,TRBV19,TRBJ2-1,NA
TGTGCCAGCAGCCCGGCAGGGGTCGAGGCCCTCCACTTT,CASSPAGVEALHF,NA,TRBV7-8,TRBJ1-6,NA
TGCGCCAGCAGCCCGAACAGGGAAACAGGGGGGGAGCTGTTTTTT,CASSPNRETGGELFF,NA,TRBV5-1,TRBJ2-2,NA
TGTGCCAGCAGTTTAAGGAAAGTGGGAGGGGTAAAACTGTTTTTT,CASSLRKVGGVKLFF,NA,TRBV28,TRBJ1-4,NA
TGTGCCAGCAGCGTGACGGGACAGGGGGCACCTGAAGCTTTCTTT,CASSVTGQGAPEAFF,TRBD1,TRBV9,TRBJ1-1,NA
TGTGCCAGCAGCCAAGGCGACAGGGGGCAACGAGACACTGAAGCTTTCTTT,CASSQGDRGQRDTEAFF,TRBD1,TRBV3-1/TRBV3-2,TRBJ1-1,once
TGTGCCAGCAGTCCAGGGGAAGATTACAATGAGCAGTTCTTC,CASSPGEDYNEQFF,NA,TRBV6-5,TRBJ2-1,NA
TGTGCCAGCAGCCTCAGGACAGGGAATTCGGAGACCCAGTACTTC,CASSLRTGNSETQYF,TRBD1,TRBV7-9,TRBJ2-5,NA
TGTGCCAGCAGCTTCGGCAGTGGGCGGCCCCAGCATTTT,CASSFGSGRPQHF,NA,TRBV7-2,TRBJ1-5,NA
TGTGCCAGCAGCCACGGGATACTGAACACTGAAGCTTTCTTT,CASSHGILNTEAFF,NA,TRBV3-1/TRBV3-2,TRBJ1-1,NA
TGTGCCAGCTCGCCTATACTAGCGGGGGCCGCCTACGAGCAGTACTTC,CASSPILAGAAYEQYF,TRBD2,TRBV18,TRBJ2-7,NA
TGTGCCACCAGTGATGGAGGGGAAAACATTCAGTACTTC,CATSDGGENIQYF,NA,TRBV24-1,TRBJ2-4,NA
TGTGCCAGCAGTGAACCCGGGACTAGCGGGGTGACCCAGTACTTC,CASSEPGTSGVTQYF,TRBD2,TRBV25-1,TRBJ2-5,NA
TGTGCCAGCAGTGAAGCCCGACAGGGAAGGGTCGGGTACTCTCCCCTCCACTTT,CASSEARQGRVGYSPLHF,TRBD1,TRBV6-1,TRBJ1-6,NA
TGTGCCAGCAGCCTCGGACTAGCGTCGCTCAATGAGCAGTTCTTC,CASSLGLASLNEQFF,TRBD2,TRBV3-1/TRBV3-2,TRBJ2-1,NA
TGTGCCAGCAGCCCCTCGGCTGAACAGGGGAGAGGAGAAAAACTGTTTTTT,CASSPSAEQGRGEKLFF,TRBD1,TRBV7-8,TRBJ1-4,NA
TGTGCCAGCAGTCCCAGGGCCCAAACCGGGGAGCTGTTTTTT,CASSPRAQTGELFF,NA,TRBV6-5,TRBJ2-2,NA
TGCGCCAGCAGCCAAGATGTCAGTCAGGATTCACCCCTCCACTTT,CASSQDVSQDSPLHF,NA,TRBV4-1,TRBJ1-6,NA
TGTGCCAGCTCGCTTGGACAGGGCCCCTCTGGGGCCAACGTCCTGACTTTC,CASSLGQGPSGANVLTF,TRBD1,TRBV18,TRBJ2-6,NA
TGTGCCAGCCGACACCAGCGGGGTGGGGAGCTGTTTTTT,CASRHQRGGELFF,TRBD2,TRBV25-1,TRBJ2-2,NA
TGTGCCAGCGTTGGGCCGCGAAATAGCAATCAGCCCCAGCATTTT,CASVGPRNSNQPQHF,NA,TRBV28,TRBJ1-5,NA
TGTGCCAGTAGTATACGGGGATTTCCAAATGAGCAGTTCTTC,CASSIRGFPNEQFF,NA,TRBV19,TRBJ2-1,NA
TGTGCCAGCAGTGACTGGAACCGGGACAGGGGGCGCGTCGCCCAGCCCCAGCATTTT,CASSDWNRDRGRVAQPQHF,TRBD1,TRBV6-1,TRBJ1-5,NA
TGTGCCACCAGTGATTACTTGAACACTGAAGCTTTCTTT,CATSDYLNTEAFF,NA,TRBV24-1,TRBJ1-1,NA
TGTGCCACTCGACAGGGGGCTACGGCTGAAGCTTTCTTT,CATRQGATAEAFF,TRBD1,TRBV6-5,TRBJ1-1,NA
TGTGCCAGCTCACCATTCCGGGACAGGGGAGACACCATATATTTT,CASSPFRDRGDTIYF,TRBD1,TRBV18,TRBJ1-3,NA
TGTGCCAGCAGTGGACAGGGTCCAGATGCGCAGTATTTT,CASSGQGPDAQYF,TRBD1,TRBV12-3/TRBV12-4,TRBJ2-3,NA
TGTGCCAGAAACGCGGTGAACACTGAAGCTTTCTTT,CARNAVNTEAFF,NA,TRBV30,TRBJ1-1,NA
TGCAGCGTTGCGCGGCGGCGGGACAGGCTTGAAGCTTTCTTT,CSVARRRDRLEAFF,TRBD1,TRBV29-1,TRBJ1-1,few
TGTGCCTCGACAGGGGTTAATGAAAAACTGTTTTTT,CASTGVNEKLFF,TRBD1,TRBV19,TRBJ1-4,NA
TGTGCCCGCTACTTCAGGATGCACGAGCAGTACTTC,CARYFRMHEQYF,NA,TRBV19,TRBJ2-7,NA
TGTGCCAGCATAAGCGGGGGGGCCACTAGCACAGATACGCAGTATTTT,CASISGGATSTDTQYF,TRBD2,TRBV27,TRBJ2-3,NA
TGCAGTGCTAGTAATATCCCCGATGGCTACACCTTC,CSASNIPDGYTF,NA,TRBV20-1,TRBJ1-2,NA
TGTGCCAGCAGCTTAGAGCTAGCGGGGGGCGGGGATACGCAGTATTTT,CASSLELAGGGDTQYF,TRBD2,TRBV7-2,TRBJ2-3,NA
TGTGCCAGCAGTGATACAGTCAGGGATTCCTACGAGCAGTACTTC,CASSDTVRDSYEQYF,NA,TRBV6-1,TRBJ2-7,NA
TGTGCCTGGAGCCGGACAGGGGCCGTTAATGAAAAACTGTTTTTT,CAWSRTGAVNEKLFF,TRBD1,TRBV30,TRBJ1-4,NA
TGTGCCAGCCGGCAGACAAACTATGGCTACACCTTC,CASRQTNYGYTF,NA,TRBV6-5,TRBJ1-2,medium-sized
TGTGCCAGCAGCGTAGGACAGGGCGATGGCTACACCTTC,CASSVGQGDGYTF,TRBD1,TRBV9,TRBJ1-2,NA
TGTGCCAGTAGTATTTCGGGGGAGGGCGGCTATGGCTACACCTTC,CASSISGEGGYGYTF,NA,TRBV19,TRBJ1-2,NA
TGCGCCAGCAGGGGTGACTCACCTAATGAAAAACTGTTTTTT,CASRGDSPNEKLFF,NA,TRBV5-1,TRBJ1-4,NA
TGTGCCAGCAGTGGGCGGGCTTATAGCAATCAGCCCCAGCATTTT,CASSGRAYSNQPQHF,NA,TRBV28,TRBJ1-5,NA
TGTGCCAGCTCACCGCGACTAGCGGGGGCCGGGGTCTACGAGCAGTACTTC,CASSPRLAGAGVYEQYF,TRBD2,TRBV18,TRBJ2-7,NA
TGTGCCAGCAGCTTAGATTCTAAGGGGTACAATTCACCCCTCCACTTT,CASSLDSKGYNSPLHF,NA,TRBV11-2,TRBJ1-6,NA
TGCAGCGTGGGGACTGGGACAGGGAATACGCAGTATTTT,CSVGTGTGNTQYF,TRBD1,TRBV29-1,TRBJ2-3,NA
TGTGCCAGCAGCTTGTCTGGGACAGGGAACACTGAAGCTTTCTTT,CASSLSGTGNTEAFF,TRBD1,TRBV11-2,TRBJ1-1,NA
TGCGCCAGCAGCCAAGGAAGCAGGGGCTATCAGCCCCAGCATTTT,CASSQGSRGYQPQHF,NA,TRBV4-1,TRBJ1-5,NA
TGTGCCAGCAGCCCCGGGGTTGAAGCTTTCTTT,CASSPGVEAFF,NA,TRBV4-2,TRBJ1-1,NA
TGTGCCAGCAGCTCCCGTCTTCGGGACAGGGTAGAGACCCAGTACTTC,CASSSRLRDRVETQYF,TRBD1,TRBV5-6,TRBJ2-5,NA
TGTGCCAGCAGCTTAAGGGACAGAGATTATTACGAGCAGTACTTC,CASSLRDRDYYEQYF,TRBD1,TRBV11-2,TRBJ2-7,NA